This TCR beta chain was profiled in a study of early T cells in non-severe SARS-CoV-2 infection. The CDR3 covers 17 residues. Looked up from germline, CDR1 is SEHNR and CDR2 is FQNEAQ (reference sequence). Unmatched junction bases numbered 15, after V lost 8 bases and J lost 5 bases. TCRdb re-called the 5' RACE reads through MiXCR, storing one row per CDR3 protein. Of approximately 42,000 distinct CDR3 sequences in the sample, approximately 7.1% were seen once. This clonotype occurred a few times. Sequencing used whole blood. The TCR originated in an adult who was a healthcare worker with PCR-confirmed SARS-CoV-2 infection or an uninfected control (not recorded which). The chain uses TRBV7-9 and TRBJ1-6; TRBD1 agrees at 7 bases. In DNA, the CDR3 is TGTGCCAGCTTGTCTCCCACAGGGGTTCGGAATAATTCACCCCTCCACTTT. It is translated as CASLSPTGVRNNSPLHF.